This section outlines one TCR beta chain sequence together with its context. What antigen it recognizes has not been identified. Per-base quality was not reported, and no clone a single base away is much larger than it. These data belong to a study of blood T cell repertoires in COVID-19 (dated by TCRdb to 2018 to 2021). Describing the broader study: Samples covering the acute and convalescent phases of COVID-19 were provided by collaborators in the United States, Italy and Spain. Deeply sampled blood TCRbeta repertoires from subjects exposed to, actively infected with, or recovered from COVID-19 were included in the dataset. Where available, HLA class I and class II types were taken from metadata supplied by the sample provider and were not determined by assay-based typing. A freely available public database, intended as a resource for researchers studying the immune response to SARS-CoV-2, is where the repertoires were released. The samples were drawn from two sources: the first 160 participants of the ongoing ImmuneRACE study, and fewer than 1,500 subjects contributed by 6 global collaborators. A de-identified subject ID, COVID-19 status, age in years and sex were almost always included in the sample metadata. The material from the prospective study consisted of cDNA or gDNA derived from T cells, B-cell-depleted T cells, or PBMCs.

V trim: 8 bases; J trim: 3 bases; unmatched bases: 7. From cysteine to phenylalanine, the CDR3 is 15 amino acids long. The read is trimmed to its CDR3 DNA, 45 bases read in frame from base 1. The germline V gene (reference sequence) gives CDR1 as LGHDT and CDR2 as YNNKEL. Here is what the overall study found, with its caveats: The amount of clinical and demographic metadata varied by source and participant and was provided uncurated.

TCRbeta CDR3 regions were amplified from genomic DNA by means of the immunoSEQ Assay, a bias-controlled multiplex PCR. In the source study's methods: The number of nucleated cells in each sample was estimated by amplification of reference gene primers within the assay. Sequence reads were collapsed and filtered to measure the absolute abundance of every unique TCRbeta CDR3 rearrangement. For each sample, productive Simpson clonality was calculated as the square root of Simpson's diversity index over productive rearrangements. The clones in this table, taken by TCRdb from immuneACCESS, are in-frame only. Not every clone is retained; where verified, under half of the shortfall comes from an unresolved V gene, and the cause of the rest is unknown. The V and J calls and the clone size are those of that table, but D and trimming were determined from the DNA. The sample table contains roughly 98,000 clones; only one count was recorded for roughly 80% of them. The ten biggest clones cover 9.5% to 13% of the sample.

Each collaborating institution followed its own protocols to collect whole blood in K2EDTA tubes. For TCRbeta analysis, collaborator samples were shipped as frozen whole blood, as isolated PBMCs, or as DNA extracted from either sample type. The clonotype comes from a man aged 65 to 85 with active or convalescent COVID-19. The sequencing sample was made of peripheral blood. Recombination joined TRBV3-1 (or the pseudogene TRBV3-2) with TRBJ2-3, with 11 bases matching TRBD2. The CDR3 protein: CASRALAGGTDTQYF. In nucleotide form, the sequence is TGTGCCAGCCGGGCCTTAGCGGGGGGGACAGATACGCAGTATTTT.